The rows below give T cell receptor beta chains drawn from one sample of a study of human T cells and chemical hapten exposure. TCRdb recomputed calls from the RACE reads with MiXCR, one row per CDR3 protein. The repertoire holds around 120,000 distinct CDR3 sequences, with about 12% as singletons. Sequencing was performed on whole blood, taken in connection with sensitization to the hapten diphenylcyclopropenone (DPC). These receptor sequences come from a woman in her forties or fifties with alopecia areata. Some clones in this sample may be carry-over from other donors' samples. Each CDR3 is given with its conserved first and last residue. A D gene is named only where the DNA matches it firmly. Rows give clone size only sometimes, using once, few, many, or a class for an expanded clone.

>-|TRBJ2-2|-|TRBV4-3
CASSPGGRLGELFF
TGCGCCAGCAGCCCGGGGGGCCGCCTCGGGGAGCTGTTTTTT
>many|TRBJ2-1|TRBD2|TRBV10-3
CATGTRSGISYNEQFF
TGTGCCACTGGTACCCGTAGCGGGATCTCCTACAATGAGCAGTTCTTC
>many|TRBJ1-6|-|TRBV6-2/TRBV6-3
CASTRDGNNSPLHF
TGTGCCAGCACCAGGGACGGGAACAATTCACCCCTCCACTTT
>-|TRBJ2-3|-|TRBV2
CASTGIDTQYF
TGTGCCAGCACCGGGATAGATACGCAGTATTTT
>many|TRBJ2-1|TRBD1|TRBV29-1
CSAGTAAPNEQFF
TGCAGCGCCGGGACAGCCGCCCCAAATGAGCAGTTCTTC
>few|TRBJ2-7|-|TRBV29-1
CNPGTPYEQYF
TGCAACCCCGGGACCCCCTACGAGCAGTACTTC
>-|TRBJ1-1|TRBD1|TRBV6-2/TRBV6-3
CASSGQVRNTEAFF
TGTGCCAGCAGCGGACAGGTTCGAAACACTGAAGCTTTCTTT
>-|TRBJ2-1|-|TRBV7-9
CASSSDREAEQFF
TGTGCCAGCAGCTCTGACAGGGAGGCTGAGCAGTTCTTC
>many|TRBJ1-1|TRBD1|TRBV29-1
CSVSFPGGEAFF
TGCAGCGTTTCCTTCCCAGGGGGCGAAGCTTTCTTT
>many|TRBJ2-3|-|TRBV4-1
CASRPFSESTDTQYF
TGCGCCAGCAGACCCTTCTCGGAGAGCACAGATACGCAGTATTTT
>-|TRBJ1-4|TRBD1|TRBV6-5
CASKPQGAGEKLFF
TGTGCCAGCAAACCTCAGGGGGCAGGAGAAAAACTGTTTTTT
>many|TRBJ2-5|-|TRBV29-1
CSVRSNQETQYF
TGCAGCGTTAGAAGCAACCAAGAGACCCAGTACTTC
>few|TRBJ2-3|-|TRBV2
CASSPRGGALDTQYF
TGTGCCAGCAGTCCCCGGGGTGGTGCGTTGGATACGCAGTATTTT
>-|TRBJ1-3|-|TRBV14
CASSQQLSGNTIYF
TGTGCCAGCAGCCAACAGCTTTCTGGAAACACCATATATTTT
>many|TRBJ2-5|TRBD1|TRBV4-3
CASSQDGPQGDGETQYF
TGCGCCAGCAGCCAAGATGGCCCTCAGGGGGACGGGGAGACCCAGTACTTC
>-|TRBJ2-6|TRBD1|TRBV7-2
CASSRQGRRSGANVLTF
TGTGCCAGCAGCCGACAGGGGCGCCGCTCTGGGGCCAACGTCCTGACTTTC
>-|TRBJ2-1|TRBD2|TRBV29-1
CSVVAGAVNEQFF
TGCAGCGTGGTAGCGGGAGCGGTCAATGAGCAGTTCTTC
>-|TRBJ2-1|TRBD1|TRBV4-2
CASSLGTAISNEQFF
TGTGCCAGCAGCCTGGGGACAGCTATTTCAAATGAGCAGTTCTTC
>many|TRBJ1-2|-|TRBV11-2
CASSLAVGPSYGYTF
TGTGCCAGCAGCTTAGCGGTGGGGCCCTCCTATGGCTACACCTTC
>-|TRBJ1-3|-|TRBV12-3/TRBV12-4
CASSFATYSGNTIYF
TGTGCCAGCAGTTTCGCAACCTACTCTGGAAACACCATATATTTT
>-|TRBJ2-3|-|TRBV9
CASSAWGALTSTDTQYF
TGTGCCAGCAGTGCTTGGGGGGCACTTACTAGCACAGATACGCAGTATTTT
>many|TRBJ2-7|-|TRBV12-3/TRBV12-4
CASSHGHHYEQYF
TGTGCCAGCAGCCATGGACATCACTACGAGCAGTACTTC
>few|TRBJ1-6|TRBD1|TRBV10-3
CAISAGTGISPLHF
TGTGCCATCAGCGCCGGGACAGGGATTTCACCCCTCCACTTT
>few|TRBJ1-6|TRBD1|TRBV5-1
CASSWNYMTGDDSPLHF
TGCGCCAGCAGCTGGAATTATATGACAGGGGATGATTCACCCCTCCACTTT
>few|TRBJ2-1|-|TRBV18
CASSPGLKEGEQFF
TGTGCCAGCTCACCAGGACTAAAAGAAGGTGAGCAGTTCTTC
>many|TRBJ2-5|-|TRBV7-2
CASSRHPGRETQYF
TGTGCCAGCAGCCGCCACCCGGGGAGAGAGACCCAGTACTTC
>-|TRBJ2-7|-|TRBV7-2
CASSLRPGTTYEQYF
TGTGCCAGCAGCTTACGGCCAGGGACGACCTACGAGCAGTACTTC
>many|TRBJ2-5|TRBD1|TRBV29-1
CSAPRTGGRETQYF
TGCAGCGCCCCAAGGACAGGAGGACGAGAGACCCAGTACTTC
>-|TRBJ2-3|TRBD1|TRBV11-2
CASSARTGADTQYF
TGTGCCAGCAGCGCGCGGACAGGGGCAGATACGCAGTATTTT
>-|TRBJ1-3|-|TRBV3-1
CASSQLPGPTSGNTIYF
TGTGCCAGCAGCCAATTACCGGGACCGACGTCTGGAAACACCATATATTTT
>-|TRBJ2-3|-|TRBV5-1
CASSLAPGGTDTQYF
TGCGCCAGCAGCTTGGCCCCCGGCGGCACAGATACGCAGTATTTT
>few|TRBJ1-1|-|TRBV7-9
CASSQPPGQTSNTEAFF
TGTGCCAGCAGCCAACCCCCCGGACAAACGTCGAACACTGAAGCTTTCTTT
>-|TRBJ2-5|-|TRBV29-1
CSVEGVVETQYF
TGCAGCGTTGAGGGGGTCGTAGAGACCCAGTACTTC
>-|TRBJ1-5|-|TRBV12-3/TRBV12-4
CASSLPASNQPQHF
TGTGCCAGCAGTTTACCGGCCAGCAATCAGCCCCAGCATTTT
>-|TRBJ2-7|-|TRBV4-2
CASSQAPSAYYEQYF
TGTGCCAGCAGCCAAGCCCCTTCGGCGTACTACGAGCAGTACTTC
>-|TRBJ1-4|-|TRBV10-1
CASSAGTTAEKLFF
TGCGCCAGCAGCGCCGGGACCACGGCCGAAAAACTGTTTTTT
>-|TRBJ2-7|-|TRBV10-3
CAISESQGEQYF
TGTGCCATCAGTGAGTCCCAGGGCGAGCAGTACTTC
>-|TRBJ2-7|TRBD2|TRBV10-2
CASRLAGALYEQYF
TGCGCCAGCAGACTAGCGGGGGCCCTGTACGAGCAGTACTTC
>many|TRBJ1-2|-|TRBV29-1
CSVEDRAGPRSYTF
TGCAGCGTTGAAGATCGGGCCGGTCCACGGAGCTACACCTTC
>many|TRBJ2-2|TRBD1|TRBV7-2
CASSFPRQGTGELFF
TGTGCCAGCAGCTTCCCCCGACAGGGGACCGGGGAGCTGTTTTTT
>-|TRBJ2-7|-|TRBV20-1
CSARTSTGRSSYEQYF
TGCAGTGCTAGAACCTCGACTGGACGCTCTTCCTACGAGCAGTACTTC
>many|TRBJ2-6|-|TRBV18
CASSPTESGSGANVLTF
TGTGCCAGCTCACCAACAGAGTCGGGCTCTGGGGCCAACGTCCTGACTTTC
>few|TRBJ1-5|-|TRBV18
CASSEVPSKNQPQHF
TGTGCCAGCTCAGAAGTTCCCAGTAAGAATCAGCCCCAGCATTTT
>few|TRBJ2-3|-|TRBV7-2
CASSPTGRTDTQYF
TGTGCCAGCAGCCCGACCGGACGCACAGATACGCAGTATTTT
>-|TRBJ2-3|-|TRBV29-1
CSVERGPTDTQYF
TGCAGCGTTGAGAGAGGCCCCACAGATACGCAGTATTTT
>few|TRBJ2-7|-|TRBV3-1
CASSSRLSAYEQYF
TGTGCCAGCAGCTCCCGACTGTCTGCCTACGAGCAGTACTTC
>-|TRBJ2-7|-|TRBV6-5
CASSPTHGGVYEQYF
TGTGCCAGCAGCCCCACCCACGGCGGTGTCTACGAGCAGTACTTC
>few|TRBJ2-1|TRBD2|TRBV5-1
CASSLQSGSSDEQFF
TGCGCCAGCAGCTTGCAGAGCGGGAGTTCGGATGAGCAGTTCTTC
>many|TRBJ2-7|-|TRBV12-3/TRBV12-4
CASSFEGRNPYEQYF
TGTGCCAGCAGTTTCGAGGGCAGAAACCCCTACGAGCAGTACTTC
>-|TRBJ2-3|-|TRBV29-1
CSVEGYAATDTQYF
TGCAGCGTTGAAGGGTACGCCGCGACAGATACGCAGTATTTT
>few|TRBJ1-4|-|TRBV15
CATSLGGRAEKLFF
TGTGCCACCAGCCTGGGGGGTCGAGCTGAAAAACTGTTTTTT
>few|TRBJ1-6|-|TRBV28
CASSISDSPNWDSPLHF
TGTGCCAGCAGTATCTCGGACAGCCCTAACTGGGATTCACCCCTCCACTTT
>few|TRBJ2-7|-|TRBV12-3/TRBV12-4
CASSLSRGTYEQYF
TGTGCCAGCAGCCTAAGCCGAGGTACCTACGAGCAGTACTTC
>many|TRBJ1-2|-|TRBV5-1
CASRIVPGSAEGYTF
TGCGCCAGCAGAATCGTACCGGGGAGCGCGGAAGGCTACACCTTC
>many|TRBJ2-3|-|TRBV5-6
CASSRPVQGFSTDTQYF
TGTGCCAGCAGCAGACCCGTCCAGGGATTTAGCACAGATACGCAGTATTTT
>-|TRBJ1-2|-|TRBV2
CASSLRTGTAGYTF
TGTGCCAGCAGTCTTCGAACAGGGACGGCTGGCTACACCTTC
>few|TRBJ1-3|-|TRBV3-1
CASSPAVSGNTIYF
TGTGCCAGCAGCCCCGCGGTCTCTGGAAACACCATATATTTT
>many|TRBJ2-2|TRBD2|TRBV7-6
CASSLGLAGDTGELFF
TGTGCCAGCAGCTTGGGGCTAGCGGGAGACACCGGGGAGCTGTTTTTT
>-|TRBJ1-2|-|TRBV28
CASRPQYGYTF
TGTGCCAGCAGACCCCAGTATGGCTACACCTTC
>few|TRBJ1-1|-|TRBV18
CASSMRTENTEAFF
TGTGCCAGCTCAATGAGGACAGAGAACACTGAAGCTTTCTTT